The 21 T cell receptor beta chains given below trace back to one sample, sequenced in a study of breast tumors, draining lymph nodes, adjacent tissues. Axillary draining lymph nodes of breast cancer patients supplied the node samples. TCRdb re-called the multiplex PCR reads through MiXCR, storing one row per CDR3 protein. The repertoire has about 120,000 distinct CDR3 sequences, about 20% of them found once; the top ten carry roughly 3.5%. Sequenced: axillary lymph node tissue. These receptors all stem from a female donor with breast cancer. Some clones in this sample may be carry-over from other donors' samples.

This clonotype is termed medium-sized. J is TRBJ1-2 and V is TRBV29-1; D call uncertain. The CDR3 is made up of 12 amino acids. Germline-derived CDR1 and CDR2 are SQVTM and ANQGSEA. V lost 7 bases and J lost 5, with 14 bases in between. The CDR3 bases are TGCAGCGCCGTGGTGGTTCCTTATGGCTACACCTTC. It is translated as CSAVVVPYGYTF.

This clonotype has at least ten counts. The J gene is TRBJ1-3, the V gene TRBV6-5; D perhaps matches TRBD1 (6 bases). The CDR3 extends over 15 amino acids. Germline values: CDR1 MNHEY, CDR2 SVGAGI. Deletions cut 6 bases from V and 0 bases from J, with 12 bases between. The CDR3 is CASRNDRPSGNTIYF. Here the CDR3 DNA reads TGTGCCAGCAGAAACGACAGGCCCTCTGGAAACACCATATATTTT.

Regarding this clonotype: A read error may be the cause here, since a much bigger clone is one base away. The chain couples TRBV7-2 to TRBJ1-5; D ambiguous. There are 12 residues in the CDR3. Germline V lookup: CDR1 SGHTA, CDR2 FQGNSA. The CDR3 loop is CAGSFPNQPQHF. CDR3 sequence (DNA): TGTGCCGGCAGCTTCCCAAATCAGCCCCAGCATTTT.

The chain combines TRBV5-1 with TRBJ1-2, with D possibly matching TRBD1 (5 bases). Germline CDR1 SGHRS, CDR2 YFSETQ. The CDR3 is 14 residues long. V lost 0 bases and J lost 4, with 10 bases in between. CDR3 in amino acids: CASSLDQGAYGYTF. The CDR3 DNA is TGCGCCAGCAGCTTGGATCAGGGAGCCTATGGCTACACCTTC.

This clonotype was seen many times. This chain connects TRBV7-2 to TRBJ2-1; 9 bases fit TRBD2. V dropped 0 bases and J dropped 9; count of bases not matched to a gene: 12. The CDR3 sequence is 17 residues long. Germline V CDR1 and CDR2: SGHTA, FQGNSA. The DNA of the CDR3 is TGTGCCAGCAGCTTAGCGCGGGCGGGGGCGGGAGGGATTGAGCAGTTCTTC. Its protein product is CASSLARAGAGGIEQFF.

This clonotype showed up many times. This chain uses TRBV5-5 with TRBJ2-3, with D unclear. The V gene lost 0 bases and the J gene lost 2 bases, with 10 bases spanning the gap. CDR3 size: 15 residues. Germline-derived CDR1 and CDR2 are SGHKS and YYEKEE (reference sequence). DNA of the CDR3: TGTGCCAGCAGCTTGGTGGCGGAACCCACAGATACGCAGTATTTT. Amino acid sequence: CASSLVAEPTDTQYF.

This clonotype was seen a few times. J is TRBJ2-7 and V is TRBV27, with D unclear. CDR3 length equals 14 residues. CDR1 is MNHEY, CDR2 SMNVEV, per germline (reference sequence). V gave up 2 bases and J gave up 6 bases, with 14 bases separating them. The CDR3 spells CASSLSFRTSEQYF. As DNA, the CDR3 is TGTGCCAGCAGTTTAAGTTTTCGTACGTCCGAGCAGTACTTC.

For this clonotype: This sequence may be a read error, since a much larger clone differs from it by one base. This chain links TRBV20-1 with TRBJ1-3; D is undetermined. Trimming pared 4 bases from V and 4 bases from J, leaving 5 bases between. The CDR3 contains 11 residues. Germline loops: CDR1 DFQATT, CDR2 SNEGSKA (reference sequence). The CDR3 here is CSATFGNTIYF. The CDR3 coding sequence is TGCAGTGCTACTTTCGGAAACACCATATATTTT.

This clonotype was recorded many times. At one boundary the junction diverges from the germline segment, which might be a read error. The V call is TRBV5-8, the J call TRBJ2-5; D uncertain. The CDR3 has 11 amino acids. Germline values: CDR1 SGHTS, CDR2 YDEGEE. The CDR3 DNA reads TGCGCCAGCAGCTTTTCAGAGACCCAGTACTTC. Translation gives CASSFSETQYF.

Comment on this clonotype: This clone may be a read error of a much larger clone one base away. The chain links TRBV12-3 or TRBV12-4 to TRBJ1-5; D not certain. The closer fit of TRBJ2-3 to the DNA end suggests the J call may be wrong. CDR3 length: 13 amino acids. The CDR3 loop reads CASSKIPNQPQYF. The CDR3 DNA follows: TGTGCCAGCAGTAAAATCCCGAATCAGCCCCAGTATTTT.

This clonotype was seen a handful of times. This chain uses TRBV7-9 with TRBJ1-2, with TRBD1 identical over 7 bases. CDR3 size: 15 residues. CDR1 is SEHNR, CDR2 FQNEAQ, per germline (reference sequence). After removal of 0 bases from V and 4 bases from J, the junction contained 5 bases not matched to a gene. The CDR3 DNA reads as TGTGCCAGCAGCTTAGCCGGGACAGAGCTCTATGGCTACACCTTC. Translated: CASSLAGTELYGYTF. Full variable domain (missing parts from reference TRBV7-9 and TRBJ1-2): DTGVSQNPRHKITKRGQNVTFRCDPISEHNRLYWYRQTLGQGPEFLTYFQNEAQLEKSRLLSDRFSAERPKGSFSTLEIQRTEQGDSAMYLCASSLAGTELYGYTFGSGTRLTVV.

Many counts were recorded for this clonotype. The chain couples TRBV10-3 to TRBJ1-4, with TRBD1 as a possible D gene (6 bases). Trimming shortened V by 2 bases and J by 6 bases, and 13 bases separated the two germline ends. The CDR3 is made up of 15 amino acids. Germline loops: CDR1 ENHRY, CDR2 SYGVKD. In DNA, the CDR3 is TGTGCCATCAGTGAGGAAGGGGGGCAAGATGAAAAACTGTTTTTT. It is translated as CAISEEGGQDEKLFF.

This clonotype has at least ten counts. This sequence joins TRBV7-2 and TRBJ2-3, with D perhaps matching TRBD1 (5 bases). The CDR3 totals 16 residues. The V end lost 5 bases, the J end lost 1 base, and 16 bases lay between the germline ends. The germline CDR1 and CDR2 sequences are SGHTA and FQGNSA. This CDR3 is CASSPRQLSGTDTQYF. The DNA for the CDR3 is TGTGCCAGCAGCCCGCGACAGCTATCTGGCACAGATACGCAGTATTTT.

In its sample, this clonotype was seen a few times. V gene TRBV3-1 combines with J gene TRBJ2-5; no clear D. The CDR3 is made up of 14 amino acids. Between the trimmed V and J ends, which lost 4 bases and 1 base, there was a span of 10 bases. Germline-derived CDR1 and CDR2 are LGHDT and YNNKEL (reference sequence). The CDR3 nucleotides are TGTGCCAGCAGCCGCCCCGACGGCCAAGAGACCCAGTACTTC. It yields the protein CASSRPDGQETQYF.

As for this clonotype: This clone may be a read error of a much larger clone one base away. CDR3 coding DNA: TGTGCCACCAGCGGAGGACAGTTCTATGACTACACCTTC. It yields the protein CATSGGQFYDYTF. The chain combines TRBV15 with TRBJ1-2; a weak D match, TRBD1 (6 bases). This CDR3 spans 13 amino acids. Germline CDR1 LNHNV, CDR2 YYDKDF (reference sequence).

The V and J genes are TRBV20-1 and TRBJ1-5; tentatively, D is TRBD1 (5 bases). The CDR3 length is 10 residues. Germline-derived CDR1 and CDR2 are DFQATT and SNEGSKA (reference sequence). Trimming shortened V by 3 bases and J by 9 bases, and 6 bases separated the two germline ends. CDR3 bases: TGCAGTGCTAGGGGGGGGCCCCAGCATTTT. Residues: CSARGGPQHF.

As regards this clonotype: At one boundary the junction diverges from the germline segment, which might be a read error. V is TRBV12-3 or TRBV12-4 and J is TRBJ2-7, with a tentative D call TRBD2 (7 bases). This CDR3 has 17 amino acids. CDR3 nucleotide sequence: TGTGCCAGCAGTTTCTCCACTGGAGGGAGGGGGTTGTACGAGCAGCACTTC. It specifies CASSFSTGGRGLYEQHF.

V usage is TRBV20-1 and J usage is TRBJ2-3; 12 nucleotides match TRBD2. The junction had 5 bases not matched to a gene; V was cut back by 5 bases and J by 5 bases. The germline V gene has CDR1 DFQATT and CDR2 SNEGSKA (reference sequence). The CDR3 spans 14 residues. The CDR3 sequence: CSALGLAGIDTQYF. Here the CDR3 DNA reads TGCAGTGCTCTCGGACTAGCGGGAATAGATACGCAGTATTTT.

This clonotype came up many times. This rearrangement joins TRBV3-1 to TRBJ2-5; 8 bases are shared with TRBD2. The V and J ends lost 4 bases and 5 bases, in that order; junction bases with no gene match: 12. CDR1 LGHDT and CDR2 YNNKEL come from the germline V gene (reference sequence). The CDR3 covers 16 residues. CDR3 DNA: TGTGCCAGCAGCCCAAACTCCGGGGGGGCGGCTGAGACCCAGTACTTC. Protein sequence: CASSPNSGGAAETQYF.

This clonotype was seen ten or more times. The rearrangement joins TRBV20-1 to TRBJ2-5; 16 bases are shared with TRBD2. Germline loops: CDR1 DFQATT, CDR2 SNEGSKA (reference sequence). V dropped 4 bases and J dropped 5; count of bases not matched to a gene: 7. The CDR3 contains 16 residues. CDR3: CSATGTSGGATETQYF. CDR3 sequence (DNA): TGCAGTGCTACCGGGACTAGCGGGGGGGCCACCGAGACCCAGTACTTC.

On this clonotype: A much larger clone sits a single nucleotide away, making a read error possible. V gene TRBV11-3 combines with J gene TRBJ2-1; weak D call: TRBD2 (5 bases). The CDR3 spans 13 residues. The germline gives CDR1 SGHNT, CDR2 YENEEA. Here the CDR3 reads CASSLRGYNGQFF. CDR3 nucleotides: TGTGCCAGCAGCTTACGAGGGTACAATGGGCAGTTCTTC.